Shown below are 2 T cell receptor beta chains from a single sample sequenced in a study of T cells in Graves' hyperthyroidism and ophthalmopathy. What was amplified from RNA transcripts were TCR beta CDR3 regions. HTBI primers were employed in a first-round RT-PCR of the TCR CDR3. Using its own MiXCR run on the multiplex PCR reads, TCRdb lists one record per CDR3 protein. The repertoire holds hundreds of thousands of distinct CDR3 sequences, with 15% to 19% as singletons. Sequenced sample: blood. The source is a woman under 30 with Graves' hyperthyroidism.

This clonotype was picked up many times. The chain carries TRBV7-9 and TRBJ2-3; D is undetermined. This CDR3 contains 14 residues. V was trimmed by 0 bases and J by 6 bases, leaving 10 bases between them. The germline V gene encodes CDR1 SEHNR and CDR2 FQNEAQ (reference sequence). CDR3 nucleotides: TGTGCCAGCAGCTTAGCGGGCCCCCCGGATACGCAGTATTTT. It yields the protein CASSLAGPPDTQYF.

At least ten counts were recorded for this clonotype. This chain's CDR3 is CASSERGGLAEEQYF. The CDR3 DNA reads TGTGCCAGCAGCGAGAGGGGGGGGCTAGCGGAGGAGCAGTACTTC. The chain combines TRBV9 with TRBJ2-7; possible D gene TRBD2, 7 bases. From germline, CDR1 is SGDLS and CDR2 YYNGEE. The CDR3 length is 15 residues. Deletions cut 3 bases from V and 7 bases from J, with 20 bases between.